This T cell receptor beta chain is drawn from a study of shared clonotypes between healthy human individuals. Study-level results: Having only a few donors restricted how much genetic and exposure-history diversity was captured. Expectations were that clonotype sharing among donors would be affected by sequencing depth.

V gave up 1 base and J gave up 0 bases, with 7 bases separating them. The length of the CDR3 is 15 residues. Germline loops: CDR1 MNHNS, CDR2 SASEGT. In regard to this clone: What it binds is not known.

In replicate PCRs of sorted subsets, roughly 200 ng DNA, approximately 30,000 T cell genomes, was used. Assay used: immunoSEQ multiplex PCR; TCRdb lists only in-frame clones, some missing. The sample lists some 1.5 million clones, roughly 96% occurring once. The J gene is TRBJ1-5, the V gene TRBV6-1, with D uncertain. Input material: naive CD4+ T cells sorted from blood. Subset here: CD45RA+ positively selected. The receptor's source is a man younger than 45 in good health. The CDR3 nucleotides read TGTGCCAGCAGTGAAGGGCAGTATAGCAATCAGCCCCAGCATTTT. Amino acid sequence: CASSEGQYSNQPQHF.